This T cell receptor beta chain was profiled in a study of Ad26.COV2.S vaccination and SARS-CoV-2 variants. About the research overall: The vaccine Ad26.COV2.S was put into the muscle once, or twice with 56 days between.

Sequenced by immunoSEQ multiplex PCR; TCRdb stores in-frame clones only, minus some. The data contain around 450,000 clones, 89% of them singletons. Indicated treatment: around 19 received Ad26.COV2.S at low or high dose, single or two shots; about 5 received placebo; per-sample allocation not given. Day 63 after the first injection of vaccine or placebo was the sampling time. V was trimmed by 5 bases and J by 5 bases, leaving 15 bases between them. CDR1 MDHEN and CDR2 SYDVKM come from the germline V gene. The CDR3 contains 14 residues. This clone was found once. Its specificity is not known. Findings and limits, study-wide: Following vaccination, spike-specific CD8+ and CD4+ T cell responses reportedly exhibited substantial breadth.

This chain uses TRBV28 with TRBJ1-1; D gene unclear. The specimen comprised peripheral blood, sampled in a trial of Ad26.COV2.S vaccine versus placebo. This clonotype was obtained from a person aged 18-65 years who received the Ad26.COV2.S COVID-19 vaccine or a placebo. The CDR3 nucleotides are TGTGCCAGCAGTCCCCCCGCCCTGGGGACTGAAGCTTTCTTT. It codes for CASSPPALGTEAFF.